These 31 T cell receptor beta chains share one sample of origin, sequenced in a study of graft-versus-host responses after intestinal transplantation. Their antigens remain unidentified. This table comes from immunoSEQ multiplex PCR, and its TCRdb copy is limited to in-frame clones, with some not included. The sample has about 120,000 clones, 85% to 95% seen once. This specimen consisted of unstimulated CD8+ T cells sorted from spleen or lymph node cells, obtained before intestinal transplant. These TCRs come from a human donor who received an intestinal transplant.

This clone was observed a single time. The chain couples TRBV4-2 to TRBJ1-2; TRBD1 matches 7 bases. CDR1 and CDR2 from the germline V gene are LGHNA and YNFKEQ. This CDR3 contains 14 residues. The J segment lost 4 bases and the V segment lost 2 bases, leaving 4 bases of the junction unmatched. Written as DNA, the CDR3 is TGTGCCAGCAGCCAATCCGACAGGGCCTATGGCTACACCTTC. Residues: CASSQSDRAYGYTF.

The V and J genes are TRBV13 and TRBJ2-1, with 7 bases aligning to TRBD2. Germline CDR1 PRHDT, CDR2 FYEKMQ (reference sequence). The CDR3 has 15 residues. V was clipped by 4 bases and J by 7 bases; unmatched bases: 10. For the CDR3, the DNA is TGTGCCAGCAGCTCCAAGGCTACTAGCGAGAATGAGCAGTTCTTC. Translated, it gives CASSSKATSENEQFF.

The CDR3 DNA is TGTGCCAGCAGCCCTGGGACAGGCGTTGAGCAGTACTTC. Protein sequence: CASSPGTGVEQYF. This chain links TRBV5-6 with TRBJ2-7; 8 bases match TRBD1. Germline V gene sequence: CDR1 SGHDT, CDR2 YYEEEE. The CDR3 is 13 amino acids. V trimming: 4 bases; J trimming: 7 bases; junction bases outside the gene matches: 7.

The genes are TRBV6-5 and TRBJ2-7; D is ambiguous. V lost 7 bases, J lost 1 base, and 14 bases lay in between. The CDR3 loop spans 14 amino acids. CDR1 MNHEY and CDR2 SVGAGI come from the germline V gene. This CDR3 reads CASTPAGPSYEQYF. The CDR3 nucleotides read TGTGCCAGCACCCCGGCTGGTCCATCCTACGAGCAGTACTTC.

The gene calls are TRBV19 and TRBJ2-5; TRBD1 matches at 9 bases. This CDR3 contains 17 residues. The germline V gene has CDR1 LNHDA and CDR2 SQIVND (reference sequence). The junction had 10 bases not matched to a gene; V was cut back by 5 bases and J by 0 bases. CDR3 DNA: TGTGCCAGTAGTGGTGGTTACAGGGGGCGGCACCAAGAGACCCAGTACTTC. Its protein product is CASSGGYRGRHQETQYF. The whole variable domain, filled in from reference TRBV19 and TRBJ2-5, reads DGGITQSPKYLFRKEGQNVTLSCEQNLNHDAMYWYRQDPGQGLRLIYYSQIVNDFQKGDIAEGYSVSREKKESFPLTVTSAQKNPTAFYLCASSGGYRGRHQETQYFGPGTRLLVL.

V and J are TRBV2 and TRBJ1-5; D gene unclear. CDR1 and CDR2 (germline): SNHLY, FYNNEI. CDR3 size: 15 residues. Trimming cost V 4 bases and J 2 bases, with 12 bases left between them. The CDR3: CASSGSGIRNQPQHF. As DNA, the CDR3 is TGTGCCAGCAGTGGTTCCGGCATCCGCAATCAGCCCCAGCATTTT. Filled out from reference TRBV2 and TRBJ1-5, the complete variable domain reads EPEVTQTPSHQVTQMGQEVILRCVPISNHLYFYWYRQILGQKVEFLVSFYNNEISEKSEIFDDQFSVERPDGSNFTLKIRSTKLEDSAMYFCASSGSGIRNQPQHFGDGTRLSIL.

The V and J genes are TRBV28 and TRBJ1-4; D ambiguous. Looked up from germline, CDR1 is MDHEN and CDR2 is SYDVKM. V dropped 3 bases and J dropped 4 bases, with 6 bases sitting between them. CDR3 length equals 13 residues. The CDR3 DNA is TGTGCCAGCAGTTTGGTCTATAATGAAAAACTGTTTTTT. It encodes CASSLVYNEKLFF.

The V call is TRBV2, the J call TRBJ2-7; D might be TRBD2 (6 bases). V lost 8 bases, J lost 2 bases, and 19 bases lay in between. This CDR3 is built from 15 residues. Germline V CDR1 and CDR2: SNHLY, FYNNEI. Written as DNA, the CDR3 is TGTGCCAGCTTTCCTCCGACTAGTCCTACCTACGAGCAGTACTTC. Encoded protein: CASFPPTSPTYEQYF.

The chain joins TRBV11-2 to TRBJ2-5; TRBD2 is a possible D gene (5 bases). Trimming shortened V by 5 bases and J by 2 bases, and 21 bases separated the two germline ends. Germline CDR1 and CDR2: SGHAT and FQNNGV. There are 17 residues in the CDR3. CDR3 residues: CASSNGGSGLKQETQYF. The CDR3 DNA sequence: TGTGCCAGCAGCAACGGAGGCAGCGGACTCAAACAAGAGACCCAGTACTTC.

The V call is TRBV30, the J call TRBJ2-3; D possibly corresponds to TRBD2 (6 bases). This CDR3 region has 15 residues. Germline V gene data show CDR1 as GTSNPN and CDR2 as SVGIG (reference sequence). Trimming took off 3 bases at V and 2 bases at J, with 15 bases between the two ends. This CDR3 is CAWSEIAESTDTQYF. In DNA, the CDR3 is TGTGCCTGGAGCGAGATAGCGGAATCCACAGATACGCAGTATTTT.

The rearrangement uses TRBV5-1 and TRBJ2-7; 13 nucleotides agree with TRBD2. Germline V gene data show CDR1 as SGHRS and CDR2 as YFSETQ. This CDR3 has 16 amino acids. The V segment lost 0 bases and the J segment 6 bases; nucleotides outside the gene matches: 6. CDR3 amino acids: CASSLAGLAGEGEQYF. The CDR3 region has the DNA TGCGCCAGCAGCTTGGCCGGACTAGCGGGAGAAGGCGAGCAGTACTTC. Together with reference TRBV5-1 and TRBJ2-7, the CDR3 gives the full variable domain: KAGVTQTPRYLIKTRGQQVTLSCSPISGHRSVSWYQQTPGQGLQFLFEYFSETQRNKGNFPGRFSGRQFSNSRSEMNVSTLELGDSALYLCASSLAGLAGEGEQYFGPGTRLTVT.

The CDR3 protein is CASSLTGTKETQYF. DNA for the CDR3: TGTGCCAGCAGTTTGACAGGGACAAAGGAGACCCAGTACTTC. The gene calls are TRBV28 and TRBJ2-5, with 7 bases fitting TRBD1. The V gene end was trimmed by 3 bases and the J gene end by 5 bases; junction bases not matched to a gene: 6. The CDR3 consists of 14 residues. In germline, CDR1 is MDHEN, CDR2 SYDVKM. Filled out from reference TRBV28 and TRBJ2-5, the complete variable domain reads DVKVTQSSRYLVKRTGEKVFLECVQDMDHENMFWYRQDPGLGLRLIYFSYDVKMKEKGDIPEGYSVSREKKERFSLILESASTNQTSMYLCASSLTGTKETQYFGPGTRLLVL.

The gene calls are TRBV28 and TRBJ1-6, with 7 bases that match TRBD1. Germline CDR1 MDHEN, CDR2 SYDVKM. The V gene end was trimmed by 8 bases and the J gene end by 11 bases; junction bases not matched to a gene: 12. The CDR3 spans 14 residues. CDR3 sequence (DNA): TGTGCCAGCTGTACAGGGGCCCTAGGGGCACCCCTCCACTTT. Translated, it gives CASCTGALGAPLHF.

V is TRBV15 and J is TRBJ2-1; TRBD2 agrees at 8 bases. This CDR3 is 14 amino acids long. From germline, CDR1 is LNHNV and CDR2 YYDKDF (reference sequence). J lost 1 base, V lost 8 bases, and 4 bases had no gene match. The chain's CDR3 is CATAREESYNEQFF. The CDR3 coding sequence is TGTGCCACCGCGCGGGAGGAATCCTACAATGAGCAGTTCTTC.

Concerning this clone itself: One end of the junction does not line up with germline, which may come from a read error. The chain carries TRBV7-9 and TRBJ2-7; TRBD2 matches at 10 bases. Germline V gives CDR1 SEHNR, CDR2 FQNEAQ (reference sequence). The CDR3 totals 15 residues. The CDR3, as DNA: TGTGCCAGCAGCCCAAGGACTAGCGGCTCCTACGGGCAGTACTTC. Its protein is CASSPRTSGSYGQYF.

The chain has TRBV4-2 and TRBJ1-5; D uncertain. CDR3 length: 12 residues. The V end was cut by 0 bases, the J end by 4 bases, with 1 base between. From germline, CDR1 is LGHNA and CDR2 YNFKEQ. This CDR3 reads CASSQENQPQHF. CDR3 coding DNA: TGTGCCAGCAGCCAAGAAAATCAGCCCCAGCATTTT.

The CDR3 coding sequence is TGTGCCAGCAGCGTAGGTGGAACTCCCAATGAGCAGTTCTTC. It is translated as CASSVGGTPNEQFF. The chain joins TRBV9 to TRBJ2-1; the D is unclear. This CDR3 spans 14 amino acids. Trimming shortened V by 0 bases and J by 6 bases, and 10 bases separated the two germline ends. Germline loops: CDR1 SGDLS, CDR2 YYNGEE.

The V call is TRBV28, the J call TRBJ2-1; 8 bases fit TRBD2. Looked up from germline, CDR1 is MDHEN and CDR2 is SYDVKM. The junction had 3 bases not matched to a gene; V was cut back by 5 bases and J by 3 bases. This CDR3 comprises 14 residues. The chain's CDR3 is CASSQAGDYNEQFF. Written as DNA, the CDR3 is TGTGCCAGCAGTCAAGCGGGAGACTACAATGAGCAGTTCTTC.

This clone has just one count. The V and J genes are TRBV5-6 and TRBJ2-1; 8 bases agree with TRBD2. The germline V gene encodes CDR1 SGHDT and CDR2 YYEEEE. The trim removed 5 bases at V and 0 bases at J, leaving 4 bases unmatched. The CDR3 runs to 15 residues. CDR3 sequence: CASRMSGSSYNEQFF. Here the CDR3 DNA reads TGTGCCAGCAGAATGAGCGGGAGCTCCTACAATGAGCAGTTCTTC.

The rearrangement joins TRBV29-1 to TRBJ2-7; D might be TRBD1 or TRBD2, each matching 6 bases. V lost 0 bases to trimming and J lost 3 bases, with 18 bases between them. Germline V lookup: CDR1 SQVTM, CDR2 ANQGSEA. The length of the CDR3 is 16 residues. This CDR3 is CSVEDSGDKPFYEQYF. The DNA for the CDR3 is TGCAGCGTTGAAGATTCGGGGGACAAACCCTTCTACGAGCAGTACTTC.

In this sample, this clone turned up a few times. The rearrangement uses TRBV4-2 and TRBJ1-4, with TRBD1 identical over 7 bases. The V segment lost 1 base and the J segment 10 bases; nucleotides outside the gene matches: 12. The germline V gene has CDR1 LGHNA and CDR2 YNFKEQ. CDR3 length equals 16 residues. Written as DNA, the CDR3 is TGTGCCAGCAGCCAAGCTAACACGCAGGGGGTCGGAAAACTGTTTTTT. Translation: CASSQANTQGVGKLFF.

The rearrangement joins TRBV9 to TRBJ1-1; 7 bases match TRBD1. V was clipped by 3 bases and J by 7 bases; unmatched bases: 6. The CDR3 contains 13 residues. Germline V gives CDR1 SGDLS, CDR2 YYNGEE. Here the CDR3 reads CASSAQGGNEAFF. Here the CDR3 DNA reads TGTGCCAGCAGCGCCCAGGGGGGGAATGAAGCTTTCTTT.

The chain links TRBV28 to TRBJ2-1; D is possibly TRBD2 (6 bases). V gave up 4 bases and J gave up 8 bases, with 15 bases separating them. Germline V CDR1 and CDR2: MDHEN, SYDVKM. CDR3 length: 14 residues. The CDR3 loop reads CASSYTSGVDEQFF. The DNA for the CDR3 is TGTGCCAGCAGTTATACATCGGGGGTCGATGAGCAGTTCTTC.

This chain connects TRBV9 to TRBJ2-3; TRBD2 is a possible D gene (6 bases). Germline CDR1 SGDLS, CDR2 YYNGEE. The V end lost 0 bases, the J end lost 6 bases, and 17 bases lay between the germline ends. The CDR3 totals 16 residues. The CDR3 bases are TGTGCCAGCAGCGTAGTGGGACGGGAGAGAGCGGATACGCAGTATTTT. Its translation is CASSVVGRERADTQYF.

In this sample, this clone turned up once. CDR3 in DNA: TGTGCCAGCAGCTTTAGCGGGCAAAGCTCCTACAATGAGCAGTTCTTC. This translates into CASSFSGQSSYNEQFF. The chain recombines TRBV13 with TRBJ2-1; TRBD2 matches 7 bases. Germline assignment: CDR1 PRHDT and CDR2 FYEKMQ (reference sequence). The CDR3 length is 16 residues. V trimming: 3 bases; J trimming: 0 bases; junction bases outside the gene matches: 5.

V and J are TRBV4-1 and TRBJ2-7; 9 bases are a match to TRBD1. Per germline, CDR1 MGHRA and CDR2 YSYEKL. This CDR3 has 13 amino acids. Germline trimming cut 4 bases from V and 3 bases from J; bases unmatched to any gene: 1. The CDR3 loop reads CASSPDRGYEQYF. CDR3 in DNA: TGCGCCAGCAGCCCGGACAGGGGCTACGAGCAGTACTTC.

Regarding this clone: Other DNA sequences of this sample code for an identical CDR3. The V gene is TRBV4-1, the J gene TRBJ1-2, with D possibly being TRBD1 (5 bases). V lost 3 bases and J 11 bases, leaving 16 bases between the germline ends. CDR1 and CDR2 from the germline V gene are MGHRA and YSYEKL. The length of the CDR3 is 13 residues. The CDR3 sequence: CASSHTGTNPYTF. For the CDR3, the DNA is TGCGCCAGCAGCCACACCGGGACGAACCCTTACACCTTC.

The DNA for the CDR3 is TGTGCCATCAGTGAGGGCACGTACGAGCAGTACTTC. This codes for CAISEGTYEQYF. The chain uses TRBV10-3 and TRBJ2-5; D not resolved. The tail of the sequence fits TRBJ2-7 better, so the J call may be wrong. Germline V gene lookup returns CDR1 ENHRY and CDR2 SYGVKD. The length of the CDR3 is 12 residues.

CDR3 sequence: CASSQSRAAEAFF. CDR3 nucleotides: TGCGCCAGCAGCCAAAGTAGAGCAGCTGAAGCTTTCTTT. This chain connects TRBV4-1 to TRBJ1-1; D is undetermined. Trimming shortened V by 2 bases and J by 6 bases, and 10 bases separated the two germline ends. The CDR3 runs to 13 residues. Germline CDR1 and CDR2: MGHRA and YSYEKL.

V gene TRBV4-3 combines with J gene TRBJ2-2; 8 bases line up with TRBD1. The CDR3 spans 17 residues. Per germline, CDR1 LGHNA and CDR2 YSLEER. The V and J ends lost 2 bases and 7 bases, in that order; junction bases with no gene match: 12. The CDR3 protein is CASSQSSAGGIVGELFF. As DNA, the CDR3 is TGCGCCAGCAGCCAAAGCTCGGCAGGGGGCATTGTCGGGGAGCTGTTTTTT.

The CDR3 sequence: CASSRGGQGAYEQYF. The CDR3 DNA reads as TGTGCCAGCAGCCGAGGGGGACAGGGGGCATACGAGCAGTACTTC. The J gene is TRBJ2-7, the V gene TRBV7-6, with TRBD1 matching 12 bases. Losses at the gene ends were 5 bases for V and 4 bases for J; bases not matched to a gene: 6. This CDR3 has 15 amino acids. Germline CDR1 is SGHVS and CDR2 is FNYEAQ. The variable domain in full, with the rest retrieved from reference TRBV7-6 and TRBJ2-7, is GAGVSQSPRYKVTKRGQDVALRCDPISGHVSLYWYRQALGQGPEFLTYFNYEAQQDKSGLPNDRFSAERPEGSISTLTIQRTEQRDSAMYRCASSRGGQGAYEQYFGPGTRLTVT.